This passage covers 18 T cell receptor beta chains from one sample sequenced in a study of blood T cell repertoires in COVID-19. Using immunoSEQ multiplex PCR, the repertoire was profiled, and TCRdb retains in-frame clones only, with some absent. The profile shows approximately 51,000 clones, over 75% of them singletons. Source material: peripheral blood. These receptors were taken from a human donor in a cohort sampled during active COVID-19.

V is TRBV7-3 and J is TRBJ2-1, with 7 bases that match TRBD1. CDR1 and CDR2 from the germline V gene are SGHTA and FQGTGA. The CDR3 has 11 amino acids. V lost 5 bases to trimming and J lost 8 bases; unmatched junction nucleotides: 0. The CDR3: CASSQGDEQFF. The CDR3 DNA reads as TGTGCCAGCAGCCAGGGGGATGAGCAGTTCTTC.

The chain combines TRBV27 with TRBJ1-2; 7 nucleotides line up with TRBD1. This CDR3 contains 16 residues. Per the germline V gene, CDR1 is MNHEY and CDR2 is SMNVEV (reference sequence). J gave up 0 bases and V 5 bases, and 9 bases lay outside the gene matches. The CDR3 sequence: CASSLRRTGSNYGYTF. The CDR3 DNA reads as TGTGCCAGCAGTCTCCGTCGGACAGGATCTAACTATGGCTACACCTTC.

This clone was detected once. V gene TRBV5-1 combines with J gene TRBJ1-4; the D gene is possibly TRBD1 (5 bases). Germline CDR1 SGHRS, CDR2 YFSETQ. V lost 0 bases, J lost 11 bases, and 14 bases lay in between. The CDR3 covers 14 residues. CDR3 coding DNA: TGCGCCAGCAGCTTGGACTTCGGGCAGGGTAAACTGTTTTTT. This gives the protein CASSLDFGQGKLFF.

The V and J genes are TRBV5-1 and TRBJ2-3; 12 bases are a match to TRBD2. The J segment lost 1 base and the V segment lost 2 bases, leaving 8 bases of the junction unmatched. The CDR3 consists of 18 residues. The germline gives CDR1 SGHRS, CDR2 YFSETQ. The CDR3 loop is CASSLATSGSWGTDTQYF. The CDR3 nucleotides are TGCGCCAGCAGCTTAGCGACTAGCGGGAGTTGGGGCACAGATACGCAGTATTTT.

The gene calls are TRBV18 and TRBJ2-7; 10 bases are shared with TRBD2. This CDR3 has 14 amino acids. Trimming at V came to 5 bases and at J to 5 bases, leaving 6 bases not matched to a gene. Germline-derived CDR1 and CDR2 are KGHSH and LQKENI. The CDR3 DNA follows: TGTGCCAGCTCAGGAGCGGGAGGGCTGAACGAGCAGTACTTC. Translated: CASSGAGGLNEQYF.

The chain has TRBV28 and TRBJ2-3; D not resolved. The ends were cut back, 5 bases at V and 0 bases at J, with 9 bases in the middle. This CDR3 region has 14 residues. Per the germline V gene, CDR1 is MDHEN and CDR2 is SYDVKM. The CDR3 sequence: CASSTPGSTDTQYF. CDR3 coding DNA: TGTGCCAGCAGTACACCGGGTAGCACAGATACGCAGTATTTT.

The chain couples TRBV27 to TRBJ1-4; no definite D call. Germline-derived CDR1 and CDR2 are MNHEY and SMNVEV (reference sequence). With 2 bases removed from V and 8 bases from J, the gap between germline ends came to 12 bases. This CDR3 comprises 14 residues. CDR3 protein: CASSLPGSGEKLFF. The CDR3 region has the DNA TGTGCCAGCAGTTTACCGGGGTCGGGGGAAAAACTGTTTTTT.

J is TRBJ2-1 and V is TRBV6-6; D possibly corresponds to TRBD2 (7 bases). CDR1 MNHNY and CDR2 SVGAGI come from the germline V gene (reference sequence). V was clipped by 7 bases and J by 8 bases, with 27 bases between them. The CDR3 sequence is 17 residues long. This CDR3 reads CASNRRPGGQFGDEQFF. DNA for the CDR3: TGTGCCAGCAATCGGAGACCCGGGGGGCAGTTCGGGGATGAGCAGTTCTTC.

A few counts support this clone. The CDR3 is CASKPGPGTSTDTQYF. CDR3 DNA: TGCGCCAGCAAACCGGGGCCAGGGACTTCAACAGATACGCAGTATTTT. The chain employs TRBV5-1 and TRBJ2-3; D may be TRBD2 (6 bases). The CDR3 runs to 16 residues. Germline values: CDR1 SGHRS, CDR2 YFSETQ. V was pared by 6 bases and J by 3 bases, with 20 bases between.

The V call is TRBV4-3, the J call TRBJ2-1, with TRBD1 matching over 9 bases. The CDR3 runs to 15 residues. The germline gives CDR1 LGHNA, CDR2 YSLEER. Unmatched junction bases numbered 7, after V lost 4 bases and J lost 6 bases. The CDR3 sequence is CASSRAGTGINEQFF. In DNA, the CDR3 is TGCGCCAGCAGCCGCGCCGGGACAGGGATCAATGAGCAGTTCTTC.

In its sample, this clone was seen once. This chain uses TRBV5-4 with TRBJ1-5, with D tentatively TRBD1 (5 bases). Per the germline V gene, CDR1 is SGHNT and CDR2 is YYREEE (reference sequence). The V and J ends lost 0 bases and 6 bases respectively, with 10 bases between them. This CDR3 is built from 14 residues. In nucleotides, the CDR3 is TGTGCCAGCAGCTTGGATGGGGCCGGTCAGCCCCAGCATTTT. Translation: CASSLDGAGQPQHF. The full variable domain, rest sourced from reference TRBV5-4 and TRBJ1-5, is ETGVTQSPTHLIKTRGQQVTLRCSSQSGHNTVSWYQQALGQGPQFIFQYYREEENGRGNFPPRFSGLQFPNYSSELNVNALELDDSALYLCASSLDGAGQPQHFGDGTRLSIL.

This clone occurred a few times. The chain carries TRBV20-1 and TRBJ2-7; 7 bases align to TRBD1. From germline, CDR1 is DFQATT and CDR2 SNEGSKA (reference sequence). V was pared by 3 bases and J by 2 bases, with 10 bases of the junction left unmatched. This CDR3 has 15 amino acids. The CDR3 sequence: CSASEAPGGTYEQYF. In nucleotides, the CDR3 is TGCAGTGCTAGTGAGGCCCCAGGGGGAACCTACGAGCAGTACTTC.

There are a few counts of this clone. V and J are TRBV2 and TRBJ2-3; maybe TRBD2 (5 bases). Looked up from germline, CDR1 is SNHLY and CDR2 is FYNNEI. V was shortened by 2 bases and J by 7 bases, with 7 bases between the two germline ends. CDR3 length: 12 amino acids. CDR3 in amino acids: CASSEKRYTQYF. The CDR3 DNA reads TGTGCCAGCAGTGAAAAGCGGTATACGCAGTATTTT.

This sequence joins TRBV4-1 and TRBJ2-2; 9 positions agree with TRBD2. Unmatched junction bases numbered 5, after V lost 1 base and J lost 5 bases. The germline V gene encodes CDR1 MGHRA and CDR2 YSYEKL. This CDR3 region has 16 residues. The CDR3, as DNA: TGCGCCAGCAGCCAAGTACAGCTAGCGGGAACCGGGGAGCTGTTTTTT. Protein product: CASSQVQLAGTGELFF.

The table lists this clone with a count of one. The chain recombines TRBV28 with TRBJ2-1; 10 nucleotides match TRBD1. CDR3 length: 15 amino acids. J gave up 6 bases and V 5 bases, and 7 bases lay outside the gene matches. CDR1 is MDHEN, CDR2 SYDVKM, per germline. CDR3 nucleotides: TGTGCCAGCAGTGCCCCGGGACAGGGGTCCAATGAGCAGTTCTTC. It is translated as CASSAPGQGSNEQFF.

CDR3 amino acids: CASSLSGMNTEAFF. The CDR3 DNA reads as TGCGCCAGCAGCTTGTCAGGGATGAACACTGAAGCTTTCTTT. The chain combines TRBV5-1 with TRBJ1-1; tentatively, D is TRBD1 (5 bases). The CDR3 has 14 amino acids. V was shortened by 1 base and J by 0 bases, with 7 bases between the two germline ends. CDR1 is SGHRS and CDR2 is YFSETQ in the germline V gene.

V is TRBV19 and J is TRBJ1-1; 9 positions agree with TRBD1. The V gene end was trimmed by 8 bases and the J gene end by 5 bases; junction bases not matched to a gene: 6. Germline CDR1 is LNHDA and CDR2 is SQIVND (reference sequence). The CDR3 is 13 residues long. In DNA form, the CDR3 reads TGTGCCAGTGGGGGGGACAGGGTAACTGAAGCTTTCTTT. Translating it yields CASGGDRVTEAFF.

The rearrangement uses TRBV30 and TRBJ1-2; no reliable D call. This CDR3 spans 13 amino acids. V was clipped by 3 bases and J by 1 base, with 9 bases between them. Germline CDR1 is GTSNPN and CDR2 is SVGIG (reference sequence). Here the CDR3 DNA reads TGTGCCTGGAGCTTTTTAGATAACTATGGCTACACCTTC. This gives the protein CAWSFLDNYGYTF.